This T cell receptor delta chain was recorded in a study of gamma-delta T cells after stem cell transplantation. TCRdb re-called the RT-PCR reads with CATT. Of 2,000 to 3,000 delta-chain clones listed, about 40% are singletons. The CDR3 has 22 residues. Germline loops: CDR1 GEAIGNYY, CDR2 EKD. V was pared by 0 bases and J by 0 bases, with 23 bases of the junction left unmatched. The rearrangement joins TRDV2 to TRDJ1, with 8 bases that match TRDD3. This TCR derives from a human donor. It is not recorded whose cells these are; they may come from a transplant donor. Sequencing was carried out using gamma-delta T cells. The CDR3 loop is CACDTVRDGRSTGGTYTDKLIF. In DNA, the CDR3 is TGTGCCTGTGACACCGTCCGGGATGGTCGGAGTACTGGGGGGACGTACACCGATAAACTCATCTTT.